A single sample gave rise to the 21 T cell receptor beta chains below, sequenced in a study of blood T cell repertoires in COVID-19. The method was immunoSEQ multiplex PCR; TCRdb's version includes in-frame clones alone and lacks a portion of them. The data hold about 100,000 clones, with about 90% observed a single time. Input material: peripheral blood. The source is a human donor in a cohort sampled during active COVID-19.

This clone occurred once. This rearrangement joins TRBV7-8 to TRBJ1-2; 7 positions agree with TRBD1. Losses at the gene ends were 4 bases for V and 8 bases for J; bases not matched to a gene: 10. Germline CDR1 and CDR2: SGHVS and FQNEAQ. CDR3 length: 14 residues. CDR3 sequence reads: CASSSPPRGTGYTF. The CDR3, as DNA: TGTGCCAGCAGCTCCCCTCCCAGGGGGACGGGCTACACCTTC. Using reference TRBV7-8 and TRBJ1-2 for the parts outside the CDR3, the full variable domain is GAGVSQSPRYKVAKRGQDVALRCDPISGHVSLFWYQQALGQGPEFLTYFQNEAQLDKSGLPSDRFFAERPEGSVSTLKIQRTQQEDSAVYLCASSSPPRGTGYTFGSGTRLTVV.

CDR3 in amino acids: CASSSGSAAPLHF. In DNA form, the CDR3 reads TGTGCCAGCAGTTCAGGGTCTGCGGCACCCCTCCACTTT. This rearrangement joins TRBV6-5 to TRBJ1-6, with D possibly TRBD1 on 5 matching bases. CDR3 length: 13 amino acids. V dropped 4 bases and J dropped 11 bases, with 12 bases sitting between them. Germline-derived CDR1 and CDR2 are MNHEY and SVGAGI.

The chain recombines TRBV2 with TRBJ1-5; weak D call: TRBD1 (5 bases). The V gene lost 5 bases and the J gene lost 4 bases, with 12 bases spanning the gap. Germline values: CDR1 SNHLY, CDR2 FYNNEI. This CDR3 has 14 residues. The CDR3 sequence is CASSSLRQNQPQHF. The CDR3 DNA reads as TGTGCCAGCAGTAGTTTGCGACAGAATCAGCCCCAGCATTTT. Filled out from reference TRBV2 and TRBJ1-5, the complete variable domain reads EPEVTQTPSHQVTQMGQEVILRCVPISNHLYFYWYRQILGQKVEFLVSFYNNEISEKSEIFDDQFSVERPDGSNFTLKIRSTKLEDSAMYFCASSSLRQNQPQHFGDGTRLSIL.

The chain carries TRBV29-1 and TRBJ2-3; possibly TRBD2 for D (5 bases). V was shortened by 6 bases and J by 4 bases, with 17 bases between the two germline ends. Germline V gives CDR1 SQVTM, CDR2 ANQGSEA. The CDR3 has 14 residues. The CDR3 DNA follows: TGCAGCGTCCCCAGCGGACCTCGGGCAGATACGCAGTATTTT. Translation gives CSVPSGPRADTQYF.

This sequence joins TRBV7-3 and TRBJ1-1; D may be TRBD1 (5 bases). Per the germline V gene, CDR1 is SGHTA and CDR2 is FQGTGA. CDR3 length: 13 amino acids. V gave up 6 bases and J gave up 3 bases, with 11 bases separating them. The CDR3, as DNA: TGTGCCAGCAGAGATACGGGGGACACTGAAGCTTTCTTT. This codes for CASRDTGDTEAFF.

V is TRBV2 and J is TRBJ1-3; a possible D gene is TRBD1 (5 bases). V gave up 8 bases and J gave up 0 bases, with 23 bases separating them. This CDR3 is 18 amino acids long. Germline CDR1 SNHLY, CDR2 FYNNEI. CDR3 bases: TGTGCCAGCTATGGGGTCCGGGAGGGACCCTCCTCTGGAAACACCATATATTTT. This codes for CASYGVREGPSSGNTIYF.

This chain links TRBV3-1 (or the pseudogene TRBV3-2) with TRBJ1-1; D perhaps matches TRBD1 (5 bases). The CDR3 is made up of 13 amino acids. V was pared by 1 base and J by 8 bases, with 11 bases between. Germline values: CDR1 LGHDT, CDR2 YNNKEL (reference sequence). The DNA of the CDR3 is TGTGCCAGCAGCCAAGTTCGGCAGGGCGAAGCTTTCTTT. This gives the protein CASSQVRQGEAFF.

V usage is TRBV6-5 and J usage is TRBJ1-2; maybe TRBD1 (6 bases). The CDR3 is made up of 15 amino acids. Germline V CDR1 and CDR2: MNHEY, SVGAGI. The V and J ends lost 7 bases and 4 bases respectively, with 19 bases between them. CDR3 sequence (DNA): TGTGCCAGCACCGCATTCGGGGGGCGCGGCTATGGCTACACCTTC. It is translated as CASTAFGGRGYGYTF.

This sequence joins TRBV3-1 (or the pseudogene TRBV3-2) and TRBJ2-7; 9 bases fit TRBD2. This CDR3 is built from 14 residues. Trimming took 4 bases from V and 2 from J; bases not matched to a gene: 3. The germline V gene has CDR1 LGHDT and CDR2 YNNKEL (reference sequence). CDR3 nucleotides: TGTGCCAGCAGCCGTGGGACTAGCCCCTACGAGCAGTACTTC. Its protein product is CASSRGTSPYEQYF.

This clone was picked up one time. The chain combines TRBV18 with TRBJ1-5, with 8 nucleotides matching TRBD1. V was pared by 4 bases and J by 4 bases, with 6 bases of the junction left unmatched. CDR3 size: 15 residues. Germline V lookup: CDR1 KGHSH, CDR2 LQKENI. The CDR3 is CASSLADRGNQPQHF. CDR3 DNA: TGTGCCAGCTCACTGGCAGACAGGGGTAATCAGCCCCAGCATTTT. Looking up the rest from reference TRBV18 and TRBJ1-5 gives the full variable domain: NAGVMQNPRHLVRRRGQEARLRCSPMKGHSHVYWYRQLPEEGLKFMVYLQKENIIDESGMPKERFSAEFPKEGPSILRIQQVVRGDSAAYFCASSLADRGNQPQHFGDGTRLSIL.

This CDR3 is CATQPRGSGELFF. CDR3 DNA sequence: TGTGCCACTCAACCCCGGGGGTCCGGGGAGCTGTTTTTT. V gene TRBV2 combines with J gene TRBJ2-2; tentative D call: TRBD2 (6 bases). Per germline, CDR1 SNHLY and CDR2 FYNNEI. This CDR3 is 13 amino acids long. V gave up 10 bases and J gave up 6 bases, with 15 bases separating them.

The chain couples TRBV6-2 or TRBV6-3 to TRBJ2-1; 8 nucleotides align to TRBD2. Germline loops: CDR1 MNHEY, CDR2 SVGEGT. J lost 4 bases, V lost 5 bases, and 7 bases had no gene match. The CDR3 has 15 amino acids. CDR3 sequence reads: CASSPTGGLYNEQFF. The CDR3 coding sequence is TGTGCCAGCAGTCCAACGGGAGGGTTGTACAATGAGCAGTTCTTC.

The V and J genes are TRBV7-2 and TRBJ2-7, with TRBD1 identical over 7 bases. The CDR3 sequence is 12 residues long. Germline V gives CDR1 SGHTA, CDR2 FQGNSA. With V trimmed by 3 bases and J by 11 bases, 7 bases remained unmatched. The DNA of the CDR3 is TGTGCCAGCAGCTTGGAGACAGGGAGTAAGTACTTC. This encodes CASSLETGSKYF.

This clone was observed a handful of times. The chain employs TRBV11-2 and TRBJ2-7; possibly TRBD2 for D (6 bases). Trimming removed 5 bases at V and 7 bases at J, with 9 bases between. The length of the CDR3 is 11 residues. Germline V lookup: CDR1 SGHAT, CDR2 FQNNGV. Written as DNA, the CDR3 is TGTGCCAGCAGCCAGACTAGTGAGCAGTACTTC. This gives the protein CASSQTSEQYF.

The chain is built from TRBV7-9 and TRBJ2-7; TRBD1 might be the D (6 bases). The length of the CDR3 is 12 residues. Trimming cost V 4 bases and J 6 bases, with 10 bases left between them. CDR1 is SEHNR, CDR2 FQNEAQ, per germline (reference sequence). In DNA, the CDR3 is TGTGCCAGCAGCTCTACAGGGCGCGAGCAGTACTTC. Translation gives CASSSTGREQYF.

There are many counts of this clone. The genes are TRBV3-1 (or the pseudogene TRBV3-2) and TRBJ1-2; TRBD1 is a possible D gene (6 bases). Germline values: CDR1 LGHDT, CDR2 YNNKEL (reference sequence). V lost 0 bases and J lost 7, with 12 bases in between. The CDR3 has 14 amino acids. CDR3 DNA sequence: TGTGCCAGCAGCCAAGATGGACAGTTCGGTGGCTACACCTTC. Translating gives CASSQDGQFGGYTF.

The chain has TRBV7-8 and TRBJ2-7; 7 positions match TRBD1. The germline V gene has CDR1 SGHVS and CDR2 FQNEAQ. With V trimmed by 5 bases and J by 4 bases, 8 bases remained unmatched. The CDR3 contains 14 residues. CDR3 nucleotides: TGTGCCAGCAGCCCCTACCGGGACAGATACGAGCAGTACTTC. It is translated as CASSPYRDRYEQYF.

This rearrangement joins TRBV28 to TRBJ1-5; no definite D call. The CDR3 is 14 residues long. Germline-derived CDR1 and CDR2 are MDHEN and SYDVKM. Trimming stripped 4 bases from V and 2 bases from J, with 9 bases between. The CDR3 reads CASSSAGGNQPQHF. CDR3 nucleotide sequence: TGTGCCAGCAGTTCCGCCGGGGGCAATCAGCCCCAGCATTTT.

This clone was seen a handful of times. The same CDR3 also results from other DNA sequences found in this sample. The J gene is TRBJ1-2, the V gene TRBV6-5, with 10 positions matching TRBD1. In germline, CDR1 is MNHEY, CDR2 SVGAGI. V gave up 0 bases and J gave up 2 bases; unmatched junction bases: 3. This CDR3 has 16 residues. The CDR3 reads CASSYSRTGGNYGYTF. The CDR3 DNA is TGTGCCAGCAGTTACTCCCGGACAGGGGGGAACTATGGCTACACCTTC.

This chain joins TRBV7-2 and TRBJ2-2; 8 bases are a match to TRBD1. The CDR3 extends over 14 amino acids. V lost 5 bases and J lost 6; bases outside the gene matches: 5. Germline V gene data show CDR1 as SGHTA and CDR2 as FQGNSA. The CDR3 DNA reads TGTGCCAGCAGCCTGGACAGGGAAGCCGGGGAGCTGTTTTTT. This encodes CASSLDREAGELFF.

This clone was recorded a few times. This chain links TRBV11-2 with TRBJ1-2, with a possible D match to TRBD1 (6 bases). Germline V gene data show CDR1 as SGHAT and CDR2 as FQNNGV. This CDR3 is built from 14 residues. V was shortened by 4 bases and J by 4 bases, with 13 bases between the two germline ends. DNA for the CDR3: TGTGCCAGCAGCTCGCGGGGGGCGGGCTATGGCTACACCTTC. Translated, it gives CASSSRGAGYGYTF.